One and the same sample provided the 22 T cell receptor beta chains below, sequenced in a study of tumor-infiltrating lymphocytes in oesophageal squamous cell carcinoma. TCRdb analysed the PCR reads with MiXCR anew, one entry per CDR3 protein. This sample yields about 12,000 distinct CDR3 sequences, of which 50% to 65% are seen a single time; approximately 31% belongs to the top ten. Sequencing was performed on esophageal tumor tissue. The receptor source for this set is a female donor with esophageal squamous cell carcinoma.

This clonotype was counted once. The J gene is TRBJ2-3, the V gene TRBV20-1; TRBD2 agrees at 8 bases. Germline loops: CDR1 DFQATT, CDR2 SNEGSKA (reference sequence). This CDR3 contains 18 residues. V was pared by 2 bases and J by 0 bases, with 13 bases of the junction left unmatched. In DNA form, the CDR3 reads TGCAGTGCTAGAAATCCTCTAGCGGGCAGTTCTAGCACAGATACGCAGTATTTT. It is translated as CSARNPLAGSSSTDTQYF.

V is TRBV10-2 and J is TRBJ2-1; the match to TRBD2 covers 8 bases. The CDR3 runs to 13 residues. After removal of 11 bases from V and 4 bases from J, the junction contained 7 bases not matched to a gene. Germline V CDR1 and CDR2: WSHSY, SAAADI. CDR3 sequence (DNA): TGCGCCTCTGCGGGGGGTGGTTACAATGAGCAGTTCTTC. Protein product: CASAGGGYNEQFF.

The chain links TRBV7-3 to TRBJ2-7, with 14 bases lining up with TRBD2. The assigned J gene may be wrong: the sequence end matches TRBJ2-1 better. The CDR3 is 15 residues long. In germline, CDR1 is SGHTA, CDR2 FQGTGA. CDR3 amino acids: CASRKGLAGDNEQFF. CDR3 in DNA: TGTGCCAGCAGAAAGGGACTAGCGGGAGACAATGAGCAGTTCTTC.

The V gene is TRBV6-5, the J gene TRBJ1-5; 7 bases are a match to TRBD1. The V gene's germline CDR1 is MNHEY and CDR2 SVGAGI. The CDR3 has 14 amino acids. With 5 bases clipped from V and 6 bases from J, the junction kept 7 bases outside the gene matches. CDR3: CASSEKRQGQPQHF. In nucleotides, the CDR3 is TGTGCCAGCAGTGAAAAAAGACAGGGTCAGCCCCAGCATTTT.

The chain is built from TRBV7-2 and TRBJ2-3; D possibly uses TRBD1 or TRBD2 (5 bases each). This CDR3 comprises 12 residues. V lost 7 bases and J lost 6, with 11 bases in between. CDR1 and CDR2 from the germline V gene are SGHTA and FQGNSA. The CDR3 nucleotides are TGTGCCAGCACCCCCGGGGCCGATACGCAGTATTTT. Protein sequence: CASTPGADTQYF.

This sequence joins TRBV5-1 and TRBJ2-5; weak D call: TRBD1 (6 bases). The CDR3 loop spans 16 amino acids. Trimming took off 0 bases at V and 4 bases at J, with 16 bases between the two ends. Germline CDR1 SGHRS, CDR2 YFSETQ. CDR3 protein: CASSLAPGQRLETQYF. CDR3 sequence (DNA): TGCGCCAGCAGCTTGGCCCCGGGACAACGCCTAGAGACCCAGTACTTC. The full variable domain, completed using reference TRBV5-1 and TRBJ2-5, is KAGVTQTPRYLIKTRGQQVTLSCSPISGHRSVSWYQQTPGQGLQFLFEYFSETQRNKGNFPGRFSGRQFSNSRSEMNVSTLELGDSALYLCASSLAPGQRLETQYFGPGTRLLVL.

The chain has TRBV5-4 and TRBJ2-1; 10 positions agree with TRBD1. Matching the DNA end better, TRBJ2-7 makes the J call doubtful. CDR3 length: 13 amino acids. CDR1 and CDR2 (germline): SGHNT, YYREEE (reference sequence). In DNA, the CDR3 is TGTGCCCAATCCAGGGACAGGGGAGACGAGCAGTACTTC. Translating gives CAQSRDRGDEQYF.

This chain joins TRBV7-9 and TRBJ2-3, with 8 nucleotides matching TRBD2. Germline CDR1 SEHNR, CDR2 FQNEAQ (reference sequence). With V trimmed by 5 bases and J by 4 bases, 5 bases remained unmatched. The CDR3 sequence is 14 residues long. The CDR3 reads CASSPGLAADTQYF. DNA of the CDR3: TGTGCCAGCAGCCCCGGACTAGCAGCAGATACGCAGTATTTT.

This clonotype was observed a handful of times. Being one base from a much bigger clone, this may be a read error. The chain has TRBV5-1 and TRBJ2-1; 7 bases are shared with TRBD2. TRBJ2-7 matches the DNA end more closely, so the J call is doubtful. This CDR3 is built from 13 residues. CDR1 and CDR2 (germline): SGHRS, YFSETQ. The CDR3 protein is CASGRENYNEQYF. The CDR3 nucleotides are TGCGCCAGCGGGAGGGAGAACTACAATGAGCAGTACTTC.

CDR3 sequence reads: CASSVNRGEAFF. CDR3 DNA: TGTGCCAGCAGTGTAAACAGGGGTGAAGCTTTCTTT. This chain joins TRBV6-8 and TRBJ1-1, with 7 bases lining up with TRBD1. This CDR3 has 12 residues. Germline assignment: CDR1 MNHGY and CDR2 SAAAGT. Trimming cost V 5 bases and J 7 bases; bases outside gene matches: 4.

This clonotype was recorded at least ten times. The chain couples TRBV6-1 to TRBJ2-3; no clear D. There are 13 residues in the CDR3. Germline CDR1 MNHNS, CDR2 SASEGT. The V end was cut by 6 bases, the J end by 6 bases, with 13 bases between. CDR3 amino acids: CASRAVYSDTQYF. The CDR3 coding sequence is TGTGCCAGCAGGGCAGTCTATAGCGATACGCAGTATTTT.

The rearrangement links TRBV6-1 to TRBJ2-5; D is uncertain. Germline V gives CDR1 MNHNS, CDR2 SASEGT. V gave up 5 bases and J gave up 5 bases, with 21 bases separating them. The CDR3 loop spans 16 amino acids. In DNA, the CDR3 is TGTGCCAGCAGTACCCTCCCCCCCAGGACGGCCGAGACCCAGTACTTC. Translating gives CASSTLPPRTAETQYF.

The chain joins TRBV7-2 to TRBJ2-1, with 7 bases fitting TRBD1. V dropped 1 base and J dropped 5; count of bases not matched to a gene: 5. The CDR3 runs to 15 residues. CDR1 is SGHTA, CDR2 FQGNSA, per germline. The CDR3 spells CASSLEGQTNNEQFF. In DNA, the CDR3 is TGTGCCAGCAGCTTAGAGGGACAGACAAACAATGAGCAGTTCTTC. The full variable domain, its missing parts supplied by reference TRBV7-2 and TRBJ2-1, is GAGVSQSPSNKVTEKGKDVELRCDPISGHTALYWYRQSLGQGLEFLIYFQGNSAPDKSGLPSDRFSAERTGGSVSTLTIQRTQQEDSAVYLCASSLEGQTNNEQFFGPGTRLTVL.

The chain recombines TRBV6-1 with TRBJ2-4, with D unresolved. V lost 7 bases, J lost 6 bases, and 10 bases lay in between. The CDR3 extends over 12 amino acids. Germline V gene data show CDR1 as MNHNS and CDR2 as SASEGT. The CDR3 bases are TGTGCCAGCAATTTCGACGGAAACATTCAGTACTTC. Protein: CASNFDGNIQYF.

This chain links TRBV6-1 with TRBJ2-4; TRBD2 matches at 7 bases. The J call is in doubt because the DNA end fits TRBJ2-5 better. In germline, CDR1 is MNHNS, CDR2 SASEGT. The CDR3 is made up of 13 amino acids. CDR3 sequence (DNA): TGTGCCAGCAGTGATAGCGGGCGAGAGACCCAGTACTTC. It encodes CASSDSGRETQYF.

This clonotype was seen only a few times. The gene calls are TRBV20-1 and TRBJ2-7, with D perhaps TRBD2 (5 bases). V lost 0 bases and J 3 bases, leaving 12 bases between the germline ends. In germline, CDR1 is DFQATT, CDR2 SNEGSKA (reference sequence). The CDR3 length is 14 residues. CDR3 sequence: CSARDLASSYEQYF. The CDR3 nucleotides read TGCAGTGCTAGAGATCTTGCTAGCAGCTACGAGCAGTACTTC.

This clonotype is large by share. This rearrangement joins TRBV7-2 to TRBJ2-5; D unclear. The CDR3 covers 13 residues. Germline CDR1 reads SGHTA; CDR2 reads FQGNSA. The germline V and J ends were trimmed by 1 base and 5 bases, with 8 bases remaining between them. The CDR3 sequence: CASSLGVGETQYF. As DNA, the CDR3 is TGTGCCAGCAGCTTAGGTGTAGGGGAGACCCAGTACTTC.

This rearrangement joins TRBV20-1 to TRBJ2-1; D is possibly TRBD1 (6 bases). The tail of the sequence fits TRBJ2-5 better, so the J call may be wrong. There are 12 residues in the CDR3. Germline V gene lookup returns CDR1 DFQATT and CDR2 SNEGSKA (reference sequence). The CDR3, as DNA: TGCAGTGCTAGCCCTACAGGGGAGACCCAGTACTTC. Its translation is CSASPTGETQYF.

This clonotype was observed a few times. The gene calls are TRBV7-2 and TRBJ2-1; 14 bases agree with TRBD2. TRBJ2-7 matches the DNA end more closely, so the J call is doubtful. Germline CDR1 is SGHTA and CDR2 is FQGNSA. The CDR3 length is 15 residues. CDR3 region: CASSFWTSGRYEQYF. For the CDR3, the DNA is TGTGCCAGCAGCTTCTGGACTAGCGGGAGGTACGAGCAGTACTTC.

This clonotype has at least ten counts. The J gene is TRBJ1-1, the V gene TRBV19, with 11 bases matching TRBD1. The CDR3 extends over 15 amino acids. CDR1 is LNHDA, CDR2 SQIVND, per germline (reference sequence). V lost 7 bases and J lost 8; bases outside the gene matches: 12. The CDR3 DNA is TGTGCCAGTACCTCCCCGGACAGGGGGCTCGGGGAAGCTTTCTTT. Amino acids: CASTSPDRGLGEAFF.

This clonotype was seen only a few times. A much larger clone lies a single base off, so this may be a read error. V usage is TRBV14 and J usage is TRBJ2-1; D not resolved. The length of the CDR3 is 11 residues. V dropped 4 bases and J dropped 10 bases, with 8 bases sitting between them. Germline-derived CDR1 and CDR2 are SGHDN and FVKESK. The CDR3 region is CASSLGYEQFF. Here the CDR3 DNA reads TGTGCCAGCAGCCTAGGTTACGAGCAGTTCTTC.

This clonotype turned up a few times. The chain links TRBV7-2 to TRBJ1-2; no clear D gene. V was clipped by 6 bases and J by 7 bases, with 12 bases between them. This CDR3 has 12 amino acids. Per the germline V gene, CDR1 is SGHTA and CDR2 is FQGNSA. For the CDR3, the DNA is TGTGCCAGCAGGTGGATGCAGAGTGGCTACACCTTC. Translating gives CASRWMQSGYTF.